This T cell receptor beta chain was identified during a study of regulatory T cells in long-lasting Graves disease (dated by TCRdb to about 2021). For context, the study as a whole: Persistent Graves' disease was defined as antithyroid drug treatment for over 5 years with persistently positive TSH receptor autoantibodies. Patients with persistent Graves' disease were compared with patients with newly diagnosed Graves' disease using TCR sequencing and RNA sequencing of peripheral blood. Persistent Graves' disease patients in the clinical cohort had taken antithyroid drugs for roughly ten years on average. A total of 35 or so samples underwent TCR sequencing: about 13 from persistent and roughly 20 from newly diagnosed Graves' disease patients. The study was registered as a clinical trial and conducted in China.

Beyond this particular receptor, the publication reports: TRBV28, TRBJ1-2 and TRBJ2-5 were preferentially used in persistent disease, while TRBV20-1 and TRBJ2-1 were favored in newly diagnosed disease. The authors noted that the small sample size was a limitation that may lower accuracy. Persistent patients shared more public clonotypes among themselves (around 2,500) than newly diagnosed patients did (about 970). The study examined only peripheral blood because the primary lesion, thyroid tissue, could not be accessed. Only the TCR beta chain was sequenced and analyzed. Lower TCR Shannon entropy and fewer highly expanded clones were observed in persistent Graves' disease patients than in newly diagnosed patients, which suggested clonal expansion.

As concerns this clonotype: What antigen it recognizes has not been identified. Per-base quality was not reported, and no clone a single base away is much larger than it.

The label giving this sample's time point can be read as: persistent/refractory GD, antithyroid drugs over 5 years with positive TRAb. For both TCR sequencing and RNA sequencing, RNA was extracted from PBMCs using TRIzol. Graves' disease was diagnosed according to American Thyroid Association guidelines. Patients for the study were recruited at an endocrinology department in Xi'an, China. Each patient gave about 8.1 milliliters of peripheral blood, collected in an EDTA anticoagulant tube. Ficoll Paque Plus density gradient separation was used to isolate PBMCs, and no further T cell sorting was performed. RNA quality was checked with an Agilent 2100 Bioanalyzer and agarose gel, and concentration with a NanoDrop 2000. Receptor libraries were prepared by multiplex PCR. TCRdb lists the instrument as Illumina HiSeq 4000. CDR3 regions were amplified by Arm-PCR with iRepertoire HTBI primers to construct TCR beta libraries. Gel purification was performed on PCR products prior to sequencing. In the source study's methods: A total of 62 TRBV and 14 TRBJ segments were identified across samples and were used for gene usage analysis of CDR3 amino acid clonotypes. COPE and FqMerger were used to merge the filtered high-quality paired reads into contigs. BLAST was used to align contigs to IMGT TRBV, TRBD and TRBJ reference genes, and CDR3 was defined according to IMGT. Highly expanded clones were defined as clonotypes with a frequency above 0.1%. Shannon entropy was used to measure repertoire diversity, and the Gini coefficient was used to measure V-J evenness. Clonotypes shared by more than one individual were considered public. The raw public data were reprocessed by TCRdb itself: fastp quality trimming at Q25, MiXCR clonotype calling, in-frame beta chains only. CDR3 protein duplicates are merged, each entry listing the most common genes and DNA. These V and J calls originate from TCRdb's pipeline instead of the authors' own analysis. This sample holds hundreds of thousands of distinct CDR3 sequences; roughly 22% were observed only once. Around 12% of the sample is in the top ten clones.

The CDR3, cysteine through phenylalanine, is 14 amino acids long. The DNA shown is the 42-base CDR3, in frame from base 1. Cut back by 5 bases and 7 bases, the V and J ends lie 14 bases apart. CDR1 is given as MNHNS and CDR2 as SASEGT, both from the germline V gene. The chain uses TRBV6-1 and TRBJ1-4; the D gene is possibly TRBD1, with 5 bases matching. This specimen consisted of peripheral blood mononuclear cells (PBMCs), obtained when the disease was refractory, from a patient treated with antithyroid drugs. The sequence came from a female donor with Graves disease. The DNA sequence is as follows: TGTGCCAGCAGTCGGTATCAGGGTGGTGAAAAACTGTTTTTT. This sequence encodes CASSRYQGGEKLFF.